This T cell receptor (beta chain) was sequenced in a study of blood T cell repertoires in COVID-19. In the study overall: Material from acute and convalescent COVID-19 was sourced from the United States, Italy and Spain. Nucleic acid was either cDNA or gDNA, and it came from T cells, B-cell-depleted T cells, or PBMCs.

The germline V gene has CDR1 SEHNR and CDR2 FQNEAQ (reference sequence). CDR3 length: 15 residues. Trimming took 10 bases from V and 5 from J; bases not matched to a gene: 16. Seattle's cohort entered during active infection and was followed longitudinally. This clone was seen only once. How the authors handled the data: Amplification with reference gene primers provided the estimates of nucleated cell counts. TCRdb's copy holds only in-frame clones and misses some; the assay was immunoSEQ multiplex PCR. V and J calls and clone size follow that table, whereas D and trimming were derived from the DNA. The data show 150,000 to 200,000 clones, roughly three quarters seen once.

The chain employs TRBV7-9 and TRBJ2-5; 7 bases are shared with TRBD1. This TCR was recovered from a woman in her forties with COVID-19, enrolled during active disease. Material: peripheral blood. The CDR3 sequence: CATHTGDVSRETQYF. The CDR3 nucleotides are TGTGCCACCCACACAGGGGATGTTTCAAGGGAGACCCAGTACTTC.